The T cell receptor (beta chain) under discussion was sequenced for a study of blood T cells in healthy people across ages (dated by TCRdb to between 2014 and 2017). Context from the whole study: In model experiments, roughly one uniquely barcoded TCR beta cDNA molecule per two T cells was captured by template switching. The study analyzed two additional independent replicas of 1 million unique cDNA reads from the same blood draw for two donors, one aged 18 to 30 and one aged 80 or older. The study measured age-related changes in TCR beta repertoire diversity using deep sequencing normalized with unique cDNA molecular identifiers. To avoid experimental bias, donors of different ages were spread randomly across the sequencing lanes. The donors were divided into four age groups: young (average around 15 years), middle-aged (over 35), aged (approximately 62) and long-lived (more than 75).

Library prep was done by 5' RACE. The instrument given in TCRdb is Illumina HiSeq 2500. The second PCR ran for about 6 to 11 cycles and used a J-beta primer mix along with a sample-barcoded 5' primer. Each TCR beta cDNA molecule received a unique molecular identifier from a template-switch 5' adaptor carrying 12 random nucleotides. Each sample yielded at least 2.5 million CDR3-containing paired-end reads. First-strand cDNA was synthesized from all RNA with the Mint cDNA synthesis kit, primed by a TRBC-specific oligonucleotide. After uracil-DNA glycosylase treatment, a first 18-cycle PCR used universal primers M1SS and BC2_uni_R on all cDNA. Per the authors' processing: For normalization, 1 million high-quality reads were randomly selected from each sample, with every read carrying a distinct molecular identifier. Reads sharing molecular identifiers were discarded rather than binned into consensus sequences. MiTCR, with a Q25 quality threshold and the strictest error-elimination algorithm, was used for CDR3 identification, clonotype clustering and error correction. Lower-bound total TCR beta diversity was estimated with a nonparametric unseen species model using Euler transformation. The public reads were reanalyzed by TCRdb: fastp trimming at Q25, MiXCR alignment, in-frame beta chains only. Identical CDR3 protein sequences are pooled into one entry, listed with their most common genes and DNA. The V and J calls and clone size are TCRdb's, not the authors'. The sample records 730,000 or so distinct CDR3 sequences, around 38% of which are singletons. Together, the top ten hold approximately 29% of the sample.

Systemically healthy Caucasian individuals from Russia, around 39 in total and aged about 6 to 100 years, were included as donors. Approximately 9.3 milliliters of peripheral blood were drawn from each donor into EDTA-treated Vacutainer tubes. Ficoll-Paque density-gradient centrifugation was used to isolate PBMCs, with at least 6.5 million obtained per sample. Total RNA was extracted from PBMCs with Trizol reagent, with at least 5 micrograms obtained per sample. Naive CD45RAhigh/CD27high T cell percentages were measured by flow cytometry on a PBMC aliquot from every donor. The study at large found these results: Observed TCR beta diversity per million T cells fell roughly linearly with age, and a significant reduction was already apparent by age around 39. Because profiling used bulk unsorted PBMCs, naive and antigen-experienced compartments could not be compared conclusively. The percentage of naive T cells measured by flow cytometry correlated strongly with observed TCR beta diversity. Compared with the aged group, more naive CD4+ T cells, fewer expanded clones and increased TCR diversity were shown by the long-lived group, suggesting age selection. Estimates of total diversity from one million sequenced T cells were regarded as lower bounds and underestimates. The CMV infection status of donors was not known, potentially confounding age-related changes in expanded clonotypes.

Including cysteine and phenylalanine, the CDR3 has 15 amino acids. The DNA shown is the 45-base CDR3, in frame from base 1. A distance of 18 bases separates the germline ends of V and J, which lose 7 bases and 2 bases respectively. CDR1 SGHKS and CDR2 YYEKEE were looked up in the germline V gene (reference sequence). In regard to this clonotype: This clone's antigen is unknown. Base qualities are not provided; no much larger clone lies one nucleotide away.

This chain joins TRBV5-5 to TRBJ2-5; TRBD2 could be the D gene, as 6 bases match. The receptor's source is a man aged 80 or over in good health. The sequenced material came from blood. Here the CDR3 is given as CASSPLAGNQETQYF. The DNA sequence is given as TGTGCCAGCTCCCCCCTCGCGGGAAATCAAGAGACCCAGTACTTC.